Listed below are T cell receptor beta chains from one sample, sequenced in a study of patients and donors after allogeneic stem cell transplantation. TCRdb fed the RT-PCR reads into MiXCR, producing one record per CDR3 protein. The data contain 800,000 to 1,000,000 distinct CDR3 sequences, approximately 18% of them seen just once; the ten biggest clones take up 5% to 7.5%. The sample comprised blood, either unsorted or a sorted T cell fraction (not recorded which). These receptors all stem from a human donor who was either an allogeneic HSCT recipient or a stem cell or donor lymphocyte infusion donor (not recorded which). It is not recorded whose cells these are; they may come from a transplant donor. The CDR3 runs from the conserved cysteine through the conserved F or W. A D gene is named only where the DNA matches it firmly. The listing skips clone size in some rows; elsewhere it reads once, few, many or a size class.

size: NA
V: TRBV20-1
D: TRBD2
J: TRBJ2-2
CDR3: CSATDGTSGGIANTGELFF
DNA: TGCAGTGCCACTGATGGGACTAGCGGGGGGATCGCGAACACCGGGGAGCTGTTTTTT

size: few
V: TRBV30
D: TRBD2
J: TRBJ2-3
CDR3: CAGGVGIDTQYF
DNA: TGTGCTGGGGGGGTGGGGATAGATACGCAGTATTTT

size: NA
V: TRBV5-1
D: NA
J: TRBJ1-1
CDR3: CASSLEGPPGTEAFF
DNA: TGCGCCAGCAGCTTGGAGGGTCCCCCTGGCACTGAAGCTTTCTTT

size: NA
V: TRBV20-1
D: TRBD2
J: TRBJ2-1
CDR3: CSARDRAGGHNEQFF
DNA: TGCAGTGCTAGAGACCGAGCGGGGGGACACAATGAGCAGTTCTTC

size: NA
V: TRBV6-1
D: NA
J: TRBJ1-1
CDR3: CASAKGRDTEAFF
DNA: TGTGCGTCCGCCAAAGGGCGGGACACTGAAGCTTTCTTT

size: few
V: TRBV12-3/TRBV12-4
D: NA
J: TRBJ1-1
CDR3: CASSFTLAEAFF
DNA: TGTGCCAGCAGTTTTACTTTAGCTGAAGCTTTCTTT

size: few
V: TRBV24-1
D: TRBD1
J: TRBJ1-2
CDR3: CATSGSWTGGASGYTF
DNA: TGTGCCACCAGTGGCAGCTGGACAGGCGGGGCGTCCGGCTACACCTTC

size: few
V: TRBV4-1
D: TRBD2
J: TRBJ2-7
CDR3: CASSQDYGLAYEQYF
DNA: TGCGCCAGCAGCCAAGATTACGGACTAGCCTACGAGCAGTACTTC

size: NA
V: TRBV5-1
D: TRBD2
J: TRBJ2-7
CDR3: CASTNRLAGGSSYEQYF
DNA: TGCGCCAGCACAAACCGCCTAGCGGGGGGAAGCTCCTACGAGCAGTACTTC

size: many
V: TRBV12-3/TRBV12-4
D: NA
J: TRBJ2-1
CDR3: CASSLFPNEQFF
DNA: TGTGCCAGCAGTTTATTCCCCAATGAGCAGTTCTTC

size: few
V: TRBV15
D: NA
J: TRBJ2-2
CDR3: CATSRDWTGELFF
DNA: TGTGCCACCAGCAGAGATTGGACCGGGGAGCTGTTTTTT

size: few
V: TRBV9
D: TRBD2
J: TRBJ2-2
CDR3: CASNFGLANTGELFF
DNA: TGTGCCAGCAACTTTGGACTAGCGAACACCGGGGAGCTGTTTTTT

size: NA
V: TRBV10-3
D: TRBD1
J: TRBJ2-2
CDR3: CAISAHRGSGTGELFF
DNA: TGTGCCATCAGTGCCCACAGGGGTAGTGGCACCGGGGAGCTGTTTTTT

size: few
V: TRBV5-1
D: NA
J: TRBJ1-2
CDR3: CASSLGGGEGYTF
DNA: TGCGCCAGCAGCTTGGGTGGAGGGGAAGGCTACACCTTC

size: NA
V: TRBV7-2
D: NA
J: TRBJ1-3
CDR3: CASSSGTLSSGNTIYF
DNA: TGTGCCAGCAGCTCCGGGACCCTTAGCTCTGGAAACACCATATATTTT

size: NA
V: TRBV21-1
D: NA
J: TRBJ2-7
CDR3: CASSKVGSLGEQYF
DNA: TGTGCCAGCAGCAAGGTGGGCTCCTTGGGAGAGCAGTACTTC

size: many
V: TRBV27
D: TRBD2
J: TRBJ2-7
CDR3: CASSLSGAPSYEQYF
DNA: TGTGCCAGCAGTCTGAGCGGGGCCCCTTCCTACGAGCAGTACTTC

size: few
V: TRBV12-5
D: TRBD1
J: TRBJ1-1
CDR3: CASGRGQGDTEAFF
DNA: TGTGCTAGTGGACGCGGACAGGGGGACACTGAAGCTTTCTTT

size: NA
V: TRBV7-9
D: NA
J: TRBJ1-6
CDR3: CASSLGGTSDSPLHF
DNA: TGTGCCAGCAGCTTAGGGGGGACTTCAGATTCACCCCTCCACTTT

size: few
V: TRBV6-1
D: NA
J: TRBJ1-6
CDR3: CASSGTGLLYSPLHF
DNA: TGTGCCAGCAGCGGAACGGGACTGCTATACTCACCCCTCCACTTT

size: many
V: TRBV12-3/TRBV12-4
D: NA
J: TRBJ1-1
CDR3: CASLMKVTEAFF
DNA: TGTGCCAGCTTGATGAAGGTAACTGAAGCTTTCTTT

size: few
V: TRBV15
D: TRBD1
J: TRBJ1-2
CDR3: CATSRDKGSGRGNGYTF
DNA: TGTGCCACCAGCAGAGATAAAGGGTCGGGCAGGGGGAATGGCTACACCTTC

size: few
V: TRBV6-1
D: NA
J: TRBJ2-4
CDR3: CASSHTGQKNIQYF
DNA: TGTGCCAGCAGTCACACCGGGCAGAAAAACATTCAGTACTTC

size: few
V: TRBV27
D: NA
J: TRBJ2-7
CDR3: CASSLSDVGHEQYF
DNA: TGTGCCAGCAGTTTATCCGACGTAGGACACGAGCAGTACTTC

size: many
V: TRBV4-3
D: TRBD2
J: TRBJ2-5
CDR3: CASSPGTSVQETQYF
DNA: TGCGCCAGCAGCCCCGGAACTAGCGTTCAAGAGACCCAGTACTTC

size: NA
V: TRBV5-1
D: TRBD2
J: TRBJ2-3
CDR3: CASSEGGTSGHLTDTQYF
DNA: TGCGCCAGCAGCGAGGGGGGAACTAGCGGACACCTCACAGATACGCAGTATTTT

size: NA
V: TRBV7-7
D: TRBD2
J: TRBJ2-1
CDR3: CASSKGGLAGGYNEQFF
DNA: TGTGCCAGCAGCAAAGGAGGACTAGCGGGAGGATACAATGAGCAGTTCTTC

size: NA
V: TRBV6-1
D: NA
J: TRBJ1-6
CDR3: CASSQTGDGTLSLHF
DNA: TGTGCCAGCAGCCAGACGGGGGACGGGACATTATCCCTCCACTTT

size: few
V: TRBV9
D: TRBD2
J: TRBJ2-7
CDR3: CASSVVSGAGTEQYF
DNA: TGTGCCAGCAGCGTAGTCAGCGGGGCAGGAACGGAGCAGTACTTC

size: NA
V: TRBV6-2/TRBV6-3
D: NA
J: TRBJ2-2
CDR3: CASRDIDAGELFF
DNA: TGTGCCAGCAGGGACATCGATGCCGGGGAGCTGTTTTTT

size: NA
V: TRBV10-3
D: NA
J: TRBJ2-7
CDR3: CAISVEGAYEQYF
DNA: TGTGCCATCAGTGTGGAAGGGGCCTACGAGCAGTACTTC

size: NA
V: TRBV5-1
D: TRBD1
J: TRBJ2-2
CDR3: CASSLSQGASGELFF
DNA: TGCGCCAGCAGCTTGTCCCAGGGGGCCTCCGGGGAGCTGTTTTTT

size: NA
V: TRBV6-1
D: TRBD1
J: TRBJ2-7
CDR3: CASSGRGRFPYEQYF
DNA: TGTGCCAGCAGCGGCAGGGGGCGCTTCCCCTACGAGCAGTACTTC

size: NA
V: TRBV30
D: TRBD1
J: TRBJ2-6
CDR3: CAWSGQGVDSGANVLTF
DNA: TGTGCCTGGAGTGGACAGGGGGTTGACTCTGGGGCCAACGTCCTGACTTTC

size: NA
V: TRBV13
D: NA
J: TRBJ1-2
CDR3: CASKFGLGYTF
DNA: TGTGCCAGCAAGTTCGGATTAGGCTACACCTTC

size: few
V: TRBV5-1
D: NA
J: TRBJ2-5
CDR3: CASSLYGRRNGETQYF
DNA: TGCGCCAGCAGCTTGTATGGCAGGCGTAATGGAGAGACCCAGTACTTC

size: few
V: TRBV20-1
D: TRBD2
J: TRBJ2-3
CDR3: CSARDGGGAWDTQYF
DNA: TGCAGTGCTAGAGATGGCGGGGGGGCCTGGGATACGCAGTATTTT

size: NA
V: TRBV5-1
D: TRBD1
J: TRBJ1-6
CDR3: CASSLVGGDNSPLHF
DNA: TGCGCCAGCAGCTTGGTAGGGGGCGACAATTCACCCCTCCACTTT

size: many
V: TRBV4-2
D: TRBD2
J: TRBJ2-1
CDR3: CASSTRTSGNEQFF
DNA: TGTGCCAGCAGCACGCGGACTAGCGGGAATGAGCAGTTCTTC

size: NA
V: TRBV6-2/TRBV6-3
D: TRBD2
J: TRBJ2-3
CDR3: CASSSPRLAASTQYF
DNA: TGTGCCAGCAGTTCCCCCAGACTAGCGGCTTCTACGCAGTATTTT

size: NA
V: TRBV20-1
D: NA
J: TRBJ2-3
CDR3: CSAPPGRRNTDTQYF
DNA: TGCAGTGCTCCTCCGGGACGAAGAAACACAGATACGCAGTATTTT

size: many
V: TRBV6-2/TRBV6-3
D: TRBD1
J: TRBJ2-2
CDR3: CASSRQGTGELFF
DNA: TGTGCCAGCAGCCGACAGGGGACCGGGGAGCTGTTTTTT

size: NA
V: TRBV6-1
D: TRBD2
J: TRBJ2-1
CDR3: CASSKGVAGVGHEQFF
DNA: TGTGCCAGCAGTAAAGGGGTAGCGGGAGTGGGTCATGAGCAGTTCTTC

size: NA
V: TRBV15
D: TRBD2
J: TRBJ2-7
CDR3: CATSRGLATTYEQYF
DNA: TGTGCCACCAGCAGAGGACTAGCGACGACCTACGAGCAGTACTTC

size: few
V: TRBV2
D: TRBD1
J: TRBJ2-3
CDR3: CAGGTGGTTDTQYF
DNA: TGTGCCGGTGGCACAGGGGGTACCACAGATACGCAGTATTTT

size: NA
V: TRBV19
D: NA
J: TRBJ1-2
CDR3: CASSPPAKIYGYTF
DNA: TGTGCCAGTAGTCCACCAGCCAAAATCTATGGCTACACCTTC

size: few
V: TRBV12-3/TRBV12-4
D: NA
J: TRBJ1-6
CDR3: CASSSGGGLNSPLHF
DNA: TGTGCCAGCAGCTCCGGGGGAGGGTTGAATTCACCCCTCCACTTT

size: once
V: TRBV5-1
D: NA
J: TRBJ2-5
CDR3: CASSLAVGAAPQETQYF
DNA: TGCGCCAGCAGCTTGGCGGTTGGAGCCGCTCCGCAAGAGACCCAGTACTTC

size: NA
V: TRBV6-5
D: NA
J: TRBJ2-3
CDR3: CASKQITQYF
DNA: TGTGCCAGCAAACAGATAACGCAGTATTTT

size: many
V: TRBV9
D: NA
J: TRBJ2-3
CDR3: CASSVGKGDTQYF
DNA: TGTGCCAGCAGCGTAGGGAAGGGGGATACGCAGTATTTT

size: few
V: TRBV24-1
D: TRBD1
J: TRBJ2-1
CDR3: CATSEGIGQGFNEQFF
DNA: TGTGCCACCAGTGAGGGGATCGGACAGGGGTTCAATGAGCAGTTCTTC

size: many
V: TRBV29-1
D: TRBD1
J: TRBJ2-2
CDR3: CSVGNRGTGELFF
DNA: TGCAGCGTAGGGAACAGGGGGACCGGGGAGCTGTTTTTT

size: NA
V: TRBV7-3
D: TRBD1
J: TRBJ2-1
CDR3: CASSPSQGAHNEQFF
DNA: TGTGCCAGCAGCCCCAGCCAGGGGGCCCACAATGAGCAGTTCTTC